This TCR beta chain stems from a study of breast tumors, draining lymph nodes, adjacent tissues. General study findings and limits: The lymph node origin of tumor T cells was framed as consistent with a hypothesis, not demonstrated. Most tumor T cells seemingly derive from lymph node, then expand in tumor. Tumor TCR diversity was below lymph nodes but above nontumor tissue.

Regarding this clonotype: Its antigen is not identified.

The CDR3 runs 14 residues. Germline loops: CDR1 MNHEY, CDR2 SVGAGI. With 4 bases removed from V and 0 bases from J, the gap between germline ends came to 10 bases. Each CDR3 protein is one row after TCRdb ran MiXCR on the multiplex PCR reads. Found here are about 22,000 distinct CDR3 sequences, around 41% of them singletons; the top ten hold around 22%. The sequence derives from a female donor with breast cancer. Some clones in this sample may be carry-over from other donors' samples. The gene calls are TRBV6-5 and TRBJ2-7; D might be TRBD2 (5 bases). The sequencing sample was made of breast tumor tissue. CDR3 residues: CASSSRTDSYEQYF. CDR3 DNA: TGTGCCAGCAGTTCGAGGACTGACTCCTACGAGCAGTACTTC.